The 24 T cell receptor beta chains in this list originate from one sample, sequenced in a study of T cells in Graves' hyperthyroidism and ophthalmopathy (dated by TCRdb to between 2018 and 2020). Libraries were built with multiplex PCR. Sequencing was performed on an Illumina HiSeq 2000. The TCR beta CDR3 regions were amplified from RNA transcripts. For the first round of RT-PCR on the TCR CDR3, the HTBI primer set was used together with the Qiagen OneStep RT-PCR kit. The public reads were reprocessed in TCRdb via fastp at Q25 and MiXCR, keeping in-frame beta chains. One record per CDR3 amino acid sequence lists the most common genes and DNA. This sample holds roughly 110,000 distinct CDR3 sequences; about 15% were observed only once. The top ten hold about 44% of the sample. The sample was blood. The receptor source for this set is a woman aged 45-65 years with Graves' hyperthyroidism.

At least ten counts were recorded for this clonotype. V usage is TRBV11-3 and J usage is TRBJ1-2, with a possible D match to TRBD1 (5 bases). V dropped 2 bases and J dropped 13 bases, with 14 bases sitting between them. Germline CDR1 SGHNT, CDR2 YENEEA. The CDR3 sequence is 12 residues long. CDR3 amino acids: CASSLLSREITF. In DNA, the CDR3 is TGTGCCAGCAGCTTATTAAGCAGGGAGATCACCTTC.

This clonotype was seen repeatedly, ten times or more. The V call is TRBV6-1, the J call TRBJ2-3; D may be TRBD2 (5 bases). This CDR3 has 13 amino acids. CDR1 is MNHNS, CDR2 SASEGT, per germline. The V end lost 8 bases, the J end lost 3 bases, and 12 bases lay between the germline ends. For the CDR3, the DNA is TGTGCCAGCCGCGATCGGGGTACAGATACGCAGTATTTT. This gives the protein CASRDRGTDTQYF.

This clonotype was seen at least ten times. The CDR3 loop is CAWDLVGIYGYTF. The CDR3 region has the DNA TGTGCCTGGGACCTGGTAGGGATCTATGGCTACACCTTC. This sequence joins TRBV30 and TRBJ1-2; D uncertain. This CDR3 comprises 13 residues. Trimming left V 5 bases short and J 4 bases short, with 14 bases between. Per the germline V gene, CDR1 is GTSNPN and CDR2 is SVGIG (reference sequence).

The chain recombines TRBV28 with TRBJ2-7; 8 positions agree with TRBD2. This CDR3 is built from 14 residues. The trim removed 2 bases at V and 2 bases at J, leaving 2 bases unmatched. The germline CDR1 and CDR2 sequences are MDHEN and SYDVKM. CDR3 loop: CASSLVAGTYEQYF. The CDR3 DNA reads TGTGCCAGCAGTTTAGTAGCGGGGACCTACGAGCAGTACTTC.

In its sample, this clonotype was seen many times. This chain uses TRBV20-1 with TRBJ2-2; 12 nucleotides match TRBD2. The trim removed 0 bases at V and 1 base at J, leaving 3 bases unmatched. Per germline, CDR1 DFQATT and CDR2 SNEGSKA (reference sequence). The CDR3 has 17 amino acids. The CDR3 bases are TGCAGTGCTAGAGACCGACTAGCGGGGGTGAACACCGGGGAGCTGTTTTTT. It specifies CSARDRLAGVNTGELFF.

This clonotype was found many times. The chain employs TRBV5-1 and TRBJ2-1; 8 nucleotides line up with TRBD2. Germline values: CDR1 SGHRS, CDR2 YFSETQ. With 3 bases clipped from V and 6 bases from J, the junction kept 11 bases outside the gene matches. The CDR3 covers 16 residues. The CDR3 loop is CASSSLAGPERNEQFF. CDR3 coding DNA: TGCGCCAGCAGCTCCTTAGCGGGGCCTGAACGCAATGAGCAGTTCTTC.

The sample holds many counts of this clonotype. The rearrangement uses TRBV20-1 and TRBJ1-6; 7 positions match TRBD1. CDR3 size: 14 residues. Germline V lookup: CDR1 DFQATT, CDR2 SNEGSKA (reference sequence). Unmatched junction bases numbered 9, after V lost 6 bases and J lost 7 bases. CDR3 in DNA: TGCAGTGCCCGCGGAGGGACAGTAAATTCACCCCTCCACTTT. Its protein product is CSARGGTVNSPLHF.

Many counts were recorded for this clonotype. CDR3 sequence reads: CAYSGVPYNEQFF. The CDR3 bases are TGTGCCTATTCGGGGGTTCCCTACAATGAGCAGTTCTTC. V gene TRBV30 combines with J gene TRBJ2-1, with D perhaps TRBD2 (6 bases). The V end lost 7 bases, the J end lost 2 bases, and 12 bases lay between the germline ends. From germline, CDR1 is GTSNPN and CDR2 SVGIG (reference sequence). This CDR3 comprises 13 residues.

There are many counts of this clonotype. This chain connects TRBV6-1 to TRBJ2-5; 9 positions match TRBD2. The CDR3 contains 16 residues. V shed 3 bases, J shed 3 bases, and the junction held 8 bases outside the gene matches. Germline loops: CDR1 MNHNS, CDR2 SASEGT. The CDR3, as DNA: TGTGCCAGCAGTGATCTCCGTCTAGCGGGAAAAGAGACCCAGTACTTC. This codes for CASSDLRLAGKETQYF.

At least ten counts were recorded for this clonotype. The V gene is TRBV3-1, the J gene TRBJ2-1; 16 bases map to TRBD2. V was pared by 8 bases and J by 3 bases, with 7 bases of the junction left unmatched. The germline gives CDR1 LGHDT, CDR2 YNNKEL (reference sequence). This CDR3 contains 17 residues. As DNA, the CDR3 is TGTGCCAGCCTGGGGACTAGCGGGAGGGCCAACTACAATGAGCAGTTCTTC. Translation: CASLGTSGRANYNEQFF.

This clonotype was seen a single time. The genes are TRBV2 and TRBJ1-5, with 7 positions matching TRBD1. In germline, CDR1 is SNHLY, CDR2 FYNNEI. The length of the CDR3 is 14 residues. The J segment lost 5 bases and the V segment lost 2 bases, leaving 3 bases of the junction unmatched. The CDR3 coding sequence is TGTGCCAGCAGTGAACAGGGGGTCGATCAGCCCCAGCATTTT. This codes for CASSEQGVDQPQHF.

This clonotype was recorded many times. The rearrangement joins TRBV20-1 to TRBJ2-5; D is possibly TRBD1 or TRBD2 (5 bases each). Trimming removed 7 bases from V and 2 bases from J, with 11 bases in between. Germline assignment: CDR1 DFQATT and CDR2 SNEGSKA (reference sequence). CDR3 length equals 12 residues. CDR3 in amino acids: CSVGRPQETQYF. The CDR3 nucleotides are TGCAGTGTGGGACGGCCTCAAGAGACCCAGTACTTC.

This clonotype was observed many times. The chain recombines TRBV10-1 with TRBJ1-5, with D unresolved. The CDR3 runs 13 residues. Germline-derived CDR1 and CDR2 are WNHNN and SYGVQD (reference sequence). V dropped 5 bases and J dropped 5 bases, with 10 bases sitting between them. CDR3 sequence reads: CASSPSLDQPQHF. Written as DNA, the CDR3 is TGCGCCAGCAGTCCGAGCCTCGATCAGCCCCAGCATTTT.

This clonotype was recorded at least ten times. The chain combines TRBV5-5 with TRBJ2-3; D gene unclear. The germline gives CDR1 SGHKS, CDR2 YYEKEE (reference sequence). V was clipped by 0 bases and J by 2 bases, with 10 bases between them. This CDR3 region has 15 residues. The CDR3 DNA is TGTGCCAGCAGCTTGGAACTCATCCTCACAGATACGCAGTATTTT. It encodes CASSLELILTDTQYF.

This clonotype was seen ten or more times. The chain has TRBV3-1 and TRBJ2-1, with 10 bases aligning to TRBD2. This CDR3 has 14 residues. After removal of 7 bases from V and 10 bases from J, the junction contained 10 bases not matched to a gene. In germline, CDR1 is LGHDT, CDR2 YNNKEL (reference sequence). The CDR3 nucleotides read TGTGCCAGCACCTTTACAGCGGGGGGGAGGGAGCAGTTCTTC. Its translation: CASTFTAGGREQFF.

The J gene is TRBJ2-1, the V gene TRBV2; the D gene is possibly TRBD2 (7 bases). Trimming left V 7 bases short and J 9 bases short, with 22 bases between. This CDR3 has 15 residues. Germline values: CDR1 SNHLY, CDR2 FYNNEI. In DNA form, the CDR3 reads TGTGCCAGCACCACCCTAGGCCACGGGGGGCTTGAGCAGTTCTTC. This codes for CASTTLGHGGLEQFF.

This clonotype was seen a single time. The J gene is TRBJ2-7, the V gene TRBV5-8; 12 bases agree with TRBD2. The CDR3 sequence is 16 residues long. The V gene end was trimmed by 7 bases and the J gene end by 4 bases; junction bases not matched to a gene: 12. From germline, CDR1 is SGHTS and CDR2 YDEGEE. The CDR3 region is CASGTGGTSGPYEQYV. CDR3 nucleotide sequence: TGTGCCAGCGGAACCGGGGGGACTAGCGGGCCGTACGAGCAGTACGTC.

The gene calls are TRBV27 and TRBJ2-1, with 11 bases that match TRBD2. Germline values: CDR1 MNHEY, CDR2 SMNVEV (reference sequence). The CDR3 spans 17 residues. After removal of 1 base from V and 7 bases from J, the junction contained 9 bases not matched to a gene. CDR3 coding DNA: TGTGCCAGCAGTTTATGGGTTACTAGCGGGAGTGTGAATGAGCAGTTCTTC. Translation gives CASSLWVTSGSVNEQFF.

This clonotype occurred many times. This chain uses TRBV20-1 with TRBJ1-4, with 8 nucleotides matching TRBD1. The CDR3 spans 14 residues. Per germline, CDR1 DFQATT and CDR2 SNEGSKA (reference sequence). V lost 0 bases, J lost 7 bases, and 4 bases stayed unmatched. The CDR3 DNA reads as TGCAGTGCTAGAGATCGGACAGGGTTTGAAAAACTGTTTTTT. Its protein product is CSARDRTGFEKLFF.

This clonotype was observed at least ten times. The rearrangement joins TRBV27 to TRBJ2-3; 8 nucleotides line up with TRBD2. After removal of 0 bases from V and 6 bases from J, the junction contained 11 bases not matched to a gene. Germline loops: CDR1 MNHEY, CDR2 SMNVEV (reference sequence). This CDR3 is 17 amino acids long. The chain's CDR3 is CASSLSFVASGPDTQYF. The CDR3 bases are TGTGCCAGCAGTTTATCGTTCGTTGCTAGCGGGCCGGATACGCAGTATTTT.

This clonotype has ten or more counts. The chain couples TRBV2 to TRBJ2-1; the D is unclear. The V and J ends lost 7 bases and 3 bases respectively, with 10 bases between them. Germline loops: CDR1 SNHLY, CDR2 FYNNEI. The CDR3 is made up of 13 amino acids. The CDR3 sequence: CASTLSYYNEQFF. The CDR3 DNA follows: TGTGCCAGCACCCTTTCCTACTACAATGAGCAGTTCTTC. The variable domain in full, completed from reference TRBV2 and TRBJ2-1, reads EPEVTQTPSHQVTQMGQEVILRCVPISNHLYFYWYRQILGQKVEFLVSFYNNEISEKSEIFDDQFSVERPDGSNFTLKIRSTKLEDSAMYFCASTLSYYNEQFFGPGTRLTVL.

V and J are TRBV19 and TRBJ2-1, with D unclear. The CDR3 has 13 amino acids. V lost 2 bases and J lost 8, with 10 bases in between. Germline loops: CDR1 LNHDA, CDR2 SQIVND (reference sequence). CDR3 DNA sequence: TGTGCCAGTAGTATAAGGCGGTACGATGAGCAGTTCTTC. Residues: CASSIRRYDEQFF.

In this sample, this clonotype turned up many times. The J gene is TRBJ2-7, the V gene TRBV12-3 or TRBV12-4, with TRBD2 identical over 9 bases. V was pared by 6 bases and J by 5 bases, with 11 bases of the junction left unmatched. This CDR3 region has 15 residues. This chain's CDR3 is CASRLPGTSIHEQYF. CDR3 sequence (DNA): TGTGCCAGCAGGCTCCCCGGGACTAGCATCCACGAGCAGTACTTC.

Comments on this clonotype: One junction end disagrees with the germline gene, perhaps due to a read error. This chain connects TRBV28 to TRBJ2-5, with D perhaps TRBD2 (5 bases). The CDR3 consists of 12 residues. Germline-derived CDR1 and CDR2 are MDHEN and SYDVKM. As DNA, the CDR3 is TGTGCTAGCAGCTACGGGATTGGGACCCAGTACTTC. It translates to CASSYGIGTQYF.